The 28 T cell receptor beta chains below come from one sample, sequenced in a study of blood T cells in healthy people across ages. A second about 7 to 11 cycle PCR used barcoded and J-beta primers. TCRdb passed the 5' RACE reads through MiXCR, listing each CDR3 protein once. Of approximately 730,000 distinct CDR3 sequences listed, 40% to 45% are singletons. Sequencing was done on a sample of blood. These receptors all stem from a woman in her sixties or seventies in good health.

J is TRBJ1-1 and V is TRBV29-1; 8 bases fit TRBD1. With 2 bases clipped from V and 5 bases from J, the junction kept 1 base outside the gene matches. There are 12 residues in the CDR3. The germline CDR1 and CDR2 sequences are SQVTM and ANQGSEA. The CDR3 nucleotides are TGCAGCGTTGAAACAGGGGGGACTGAAGCTTTCTTT. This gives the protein CSVETGGTEAFF.

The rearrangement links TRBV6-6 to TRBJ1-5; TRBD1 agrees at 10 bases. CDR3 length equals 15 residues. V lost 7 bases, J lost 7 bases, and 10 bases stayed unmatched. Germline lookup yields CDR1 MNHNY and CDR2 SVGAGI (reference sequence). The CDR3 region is CASTRDRGKGQPQHF. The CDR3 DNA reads TGTGCCAGCACCCGGGACAGGGGTAAAGGGCAGCCCCAGCATTTT.

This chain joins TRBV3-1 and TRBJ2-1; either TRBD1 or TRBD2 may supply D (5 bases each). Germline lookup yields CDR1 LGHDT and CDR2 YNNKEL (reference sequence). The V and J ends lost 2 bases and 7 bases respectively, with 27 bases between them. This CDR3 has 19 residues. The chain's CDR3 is CASSQFFGAVPLTRNEQFF. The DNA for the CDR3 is TGTGCCAGCAGCCAATTTTTCGGGGCGGTCCCCCTTACGCGAAATGAGCAGTTCTTC.

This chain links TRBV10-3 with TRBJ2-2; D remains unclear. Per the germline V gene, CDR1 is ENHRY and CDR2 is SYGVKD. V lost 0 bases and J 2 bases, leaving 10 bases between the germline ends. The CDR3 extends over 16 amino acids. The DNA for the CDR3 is TGTGCCATCAGTGAGTCCCAGACTCGCAACACCGGGGAGCTGTTTTTT. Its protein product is CAISESQTRNTGELFF.

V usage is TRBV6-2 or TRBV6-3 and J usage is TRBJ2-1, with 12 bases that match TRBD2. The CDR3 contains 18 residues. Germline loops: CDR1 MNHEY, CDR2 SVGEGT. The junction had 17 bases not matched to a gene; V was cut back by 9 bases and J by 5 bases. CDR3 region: CASTSLAGGPIWDNEQFF. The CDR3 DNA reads TGTGCCAGTACGAGTCTAGCGGGAGGGCCGATATGGGACAATGAGCAGTTCTTC.

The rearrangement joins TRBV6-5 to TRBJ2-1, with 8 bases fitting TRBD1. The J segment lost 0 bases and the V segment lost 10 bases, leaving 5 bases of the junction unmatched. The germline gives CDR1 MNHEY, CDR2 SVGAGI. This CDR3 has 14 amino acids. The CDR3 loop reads CATCTGGSYNEQFF. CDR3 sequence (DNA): TGTGCCACCTGCACAGGGGGCTCCTACAATGAGCAGTTCTTC.

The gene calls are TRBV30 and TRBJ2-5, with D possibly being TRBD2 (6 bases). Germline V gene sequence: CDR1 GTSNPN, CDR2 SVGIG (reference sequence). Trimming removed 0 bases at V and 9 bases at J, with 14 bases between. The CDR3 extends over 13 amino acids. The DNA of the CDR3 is TGTGCCTGGAGTGTGACTAGTCGAGGGGCCCAGTACTTC. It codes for CAWSVTSRGAQYF.

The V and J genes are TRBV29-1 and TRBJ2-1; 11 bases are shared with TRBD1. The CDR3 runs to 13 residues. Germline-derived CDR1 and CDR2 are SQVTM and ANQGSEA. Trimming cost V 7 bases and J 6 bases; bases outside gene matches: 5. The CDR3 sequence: CSGRDRGFNEQFF. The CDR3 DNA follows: TGCAGCGGACGGGACAGGGGGTTCAATGAGCAGTTCTTC.

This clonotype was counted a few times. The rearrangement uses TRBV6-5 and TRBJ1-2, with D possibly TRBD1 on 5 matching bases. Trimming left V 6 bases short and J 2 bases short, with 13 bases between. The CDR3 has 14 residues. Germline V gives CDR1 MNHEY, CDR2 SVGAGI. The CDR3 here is CASRERQLNYGYTF. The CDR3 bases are TGTGCCAGCAGAGAGCGACAGCTAAACTATGGCTACACCTTC.

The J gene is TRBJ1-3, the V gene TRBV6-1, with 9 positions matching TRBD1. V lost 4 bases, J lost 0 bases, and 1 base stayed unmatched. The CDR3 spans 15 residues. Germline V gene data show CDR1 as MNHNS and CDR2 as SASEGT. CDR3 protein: CASSVDRGSGNTIYF. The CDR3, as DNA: TGTGCCAGCAGTGTGGACAGGGGCTCTGGAAACACCATATATTTT.

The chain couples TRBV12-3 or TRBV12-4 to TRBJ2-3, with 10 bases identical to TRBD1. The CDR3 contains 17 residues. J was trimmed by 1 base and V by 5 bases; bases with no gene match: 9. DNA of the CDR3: TGTGCCAGCAGTCCATACCTCGGACAGGGGGGCACAGATACGCAGTATTTT. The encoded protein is CASSPYLGQGGTDTQYF.

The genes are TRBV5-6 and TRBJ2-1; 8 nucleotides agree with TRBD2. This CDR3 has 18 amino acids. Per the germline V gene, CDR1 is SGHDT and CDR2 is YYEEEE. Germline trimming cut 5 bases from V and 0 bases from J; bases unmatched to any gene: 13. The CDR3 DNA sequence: TGTGCCAGCAGTTCGTTGCGGGGGGACTCCTTCTCCTACAATGAGCAGTTCTTC. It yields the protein CASSSLRGDSFSYNEQFF.

CDR3 residues: CASSPTTEANYGYTF. CDR3 sequence (DNA): TGCGCCAGCAGCCCCACGACAGAAGCTAACTATGGCTACACCTTC. The chain recombines TRBV4-1 with TRBJ1-2; possible D gene TRBD1, 5 bases. From germline, CDR1 is MGHRA and CDR2 YSYEKL. Trimming left V 4 bases short and J 0 bases short, with 12 bases between. This CDR3 is 15 amino acids long.

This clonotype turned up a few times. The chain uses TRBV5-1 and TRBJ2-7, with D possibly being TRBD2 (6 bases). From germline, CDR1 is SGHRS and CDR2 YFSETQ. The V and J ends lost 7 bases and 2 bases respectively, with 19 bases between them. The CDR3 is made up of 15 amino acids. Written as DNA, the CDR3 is TGCGCCAGCTCCATCTCCCCGGGGGTCGCCTACGAGCAGTACTTC. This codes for CASSISPGVAYEQYF.

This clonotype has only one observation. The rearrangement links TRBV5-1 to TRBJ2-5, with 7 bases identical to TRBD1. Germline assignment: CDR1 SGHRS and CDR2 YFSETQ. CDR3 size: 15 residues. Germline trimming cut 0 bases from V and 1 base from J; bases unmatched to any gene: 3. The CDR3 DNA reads TGCGCCAGCAGCTTGGAGGGGGCCCCCCAAGAGACCCAGTACTTC. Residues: CASSLEGAPQETQYF.

CDR3 coding DNA: TGCAGTGCTAGAGATCGCCAGAGCACAGATACGCAGTATTTT. This gives the protein CSARDRQSTDTQYF. The rearrangement links TRBV20-1 to TRBJ2-3; D is uncertain. Per germline, CDR1 DFQATT and CDR2 SNEGSKA (reference sequence). Deletions cut 0 bases from V and 0 bases from J, with 7 bases between. The CDR3 is 14 residues long.

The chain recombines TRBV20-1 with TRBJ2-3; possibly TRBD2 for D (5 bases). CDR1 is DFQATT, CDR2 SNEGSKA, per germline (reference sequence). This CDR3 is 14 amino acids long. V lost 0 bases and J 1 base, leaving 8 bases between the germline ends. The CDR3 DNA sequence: TGCAGTGCTAGAGAACTAGGTCGCACAGATACGCAGTATTTT. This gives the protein CSARELGRTDTQYF.

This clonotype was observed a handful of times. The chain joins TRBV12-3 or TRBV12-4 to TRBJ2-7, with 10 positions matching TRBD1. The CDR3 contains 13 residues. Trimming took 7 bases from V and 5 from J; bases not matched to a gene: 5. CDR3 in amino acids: CASNPGTGDEQYF. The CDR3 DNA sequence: TGTGCCAGCAATCCCGGGACAGGGGACGAGCAGTACTTC.

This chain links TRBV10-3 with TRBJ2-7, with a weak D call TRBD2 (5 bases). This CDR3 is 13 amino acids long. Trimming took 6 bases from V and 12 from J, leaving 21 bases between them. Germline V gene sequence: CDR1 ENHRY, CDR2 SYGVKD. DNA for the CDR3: TGTGCCATCAGCCAGTCCCGGGAAGAGACCCGGTACTTC. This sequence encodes CAISQSREETRYF.

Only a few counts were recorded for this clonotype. CDR3 sequence (DNA): TGTGCCAGCAGCTCCCCGGGACCCCCTAGGGAGCAGTACTTC. Translating it yields CASSSPGPPREQYF. The V gene is TRBV7-2, the J gene TRBJ2-5; D is perhaps TRBD1 or TRBD2 (5 bases each). The CDR3 has 14 residues. Germline CDR1 is SGHTA and CDR2 is FQGNSA. V was clipped by 4 bases and J by 11 bases, with 20 bases between them.

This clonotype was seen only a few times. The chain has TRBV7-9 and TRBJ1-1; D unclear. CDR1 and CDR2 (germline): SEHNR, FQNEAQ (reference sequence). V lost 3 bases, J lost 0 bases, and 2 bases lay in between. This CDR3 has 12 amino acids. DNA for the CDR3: TGTGCCAGCAGCTTTTTGAACACTGAAGCTTTCTTT. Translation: CASSFLNTEAFF.

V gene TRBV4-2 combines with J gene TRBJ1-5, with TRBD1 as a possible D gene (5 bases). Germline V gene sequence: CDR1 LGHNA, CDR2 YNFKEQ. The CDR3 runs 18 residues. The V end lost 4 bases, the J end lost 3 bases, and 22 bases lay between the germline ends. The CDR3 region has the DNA TGTGCCAGCAGCCCCTCGTTCAAGACAGTTGGGGTCAATCAGCCCCAGCATTTT. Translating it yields CASSPSFKTVGVNQPQHF.

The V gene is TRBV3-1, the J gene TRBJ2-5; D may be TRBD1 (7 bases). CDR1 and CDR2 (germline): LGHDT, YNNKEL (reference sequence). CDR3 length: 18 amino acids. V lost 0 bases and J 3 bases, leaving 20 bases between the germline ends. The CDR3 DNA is TGTGCCAGCAGCCAAGATTCGAGGGGGCCAGGGGAGGAAGAGACCCAGTACTTC. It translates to CASSQDSRGPGEEETQYF.

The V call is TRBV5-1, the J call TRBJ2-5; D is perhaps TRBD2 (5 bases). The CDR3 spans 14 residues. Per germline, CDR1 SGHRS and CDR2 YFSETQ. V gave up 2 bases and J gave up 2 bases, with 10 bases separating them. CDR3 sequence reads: CASSLKDLQETQYF. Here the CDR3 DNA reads TGCGCCAGCAGCTTAAAGGACTTACAAGAGACCCAGTACTTC.

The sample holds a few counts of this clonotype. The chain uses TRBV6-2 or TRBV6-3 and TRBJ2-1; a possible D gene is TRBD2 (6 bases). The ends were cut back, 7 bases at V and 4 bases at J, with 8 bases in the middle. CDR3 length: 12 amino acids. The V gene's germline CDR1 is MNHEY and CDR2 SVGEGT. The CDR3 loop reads CASTRGYNEQFF. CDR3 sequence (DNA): TGTGCCAGCACCCGGGGGTACAATGAGCAGTTCTTC.

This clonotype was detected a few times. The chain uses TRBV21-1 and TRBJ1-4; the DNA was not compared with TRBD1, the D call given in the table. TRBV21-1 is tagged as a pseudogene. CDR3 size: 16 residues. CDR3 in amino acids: CASSKEDRGFTEKLFF. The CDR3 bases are TGTGCCAGCAGCAAAGAAGACAGGGGGTTTACTGAAAAACTGTTTTTT.

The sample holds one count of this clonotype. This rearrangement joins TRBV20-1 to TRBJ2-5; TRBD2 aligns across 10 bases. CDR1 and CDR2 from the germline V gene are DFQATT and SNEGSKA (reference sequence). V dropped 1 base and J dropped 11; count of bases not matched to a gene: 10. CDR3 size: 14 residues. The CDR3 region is CSARVAGGTEEQYF. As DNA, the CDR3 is TGCAGTGCTAGAGTAGCGGGAGGTACGGAGGAGCAGTACTTC.

This chain's CDR3 is CSARASGVIGNEQFF. DNA for the CDR3: TGCAGTGCTAGGGCTAGCGGGGTCATCGGCAATGAGCAGTTCTTC. The gene calls are TRBV20-1 and TRBJ2-1; TRBD2 aligns across 9 bases. The germline gives CDR1 DFQATT, CDR2 SNEGSKA (reference sequence). CDR3 length equals 15 residues. Trimming removed 3 bases from V and 6 bases from J; junction bases left unmatched: 9.